Listed below are T cell receptor beta chains from one sample, sequenced in a study of post-analysis software for immune sequencing data. Via MiXCR, TCRdb re-called the PCR reads, giving one row per CDR3 protein. The sample contains fewer than 700,000 distinct CDR3 sequences, roughly 46% of which appear only once. The specimen sequenced was blood. Receptors originate from a girl aged 10 to 17 with multiple sclerosis. CDR3s include the opening cysteine and the closing phenylalanine or tryptophan. The D gene is left open where the match is weak. Some rows have no size entry. The others give once, few or many, or a class for an expanded clone.

clone size: NA; V gene: TRBV5-5; J gene: TRBJ2-7; D gene: TRBD1; CDR3 protein: CASSPTGENSYEQYF; CDR3 DNA: TGTGCCAGCAGCCCGACAGGGGAAAACTCCTACGAGCAGTACTTC
clone size: NA; V gene: TRBV10-3; J gene: TRBJ2-2; D gene: NA; CDR3 protein: CAIKGLINTGELFF; CDR3 DNA: TGTGCCATCAAAGGGCTTATCAACACCGGGGAGCTGTTTTTT
clone size: NA; V gene: TRBV7-9; J gene: TRBJ2-1; D gene: TRBD1; CDR3 protein: CASRTGTGRNDEQFF; CDR3 DNA: TGTGCCAGCAGAACCGGGACAGGTAGAAACGATGAGCAGTTCTTC
clone size: NA; V gene: TRBV20-1; J gene: TRBJ2-7; D gene: TRBD2; CDR3 protein: CSAGDWGTSGSYEQYF; CDR3 DNA: TGCAGTGCGGGGGATTGGGGGACTAGCGGTTCCTACGAGCAGTACTTC
clone size: NA; V gene: TRBV29-1; J gene: TRBJ2-1; D gene: NA; CDR3 protein: CSAGKGSSYNEQFF; CDR3 DNA: TGCAGCGCAGGAAAGGGGAGCTCCTACAATGAGCAGTTCTTC
clone size: few; V gene: TRBV20-1; J gene: TRBJ2-1; D gene: TRBD1; CDR3 protein: CSASVGQGPYNEQFF; CDR3 DNA: TGCAGTGCTAGTGTCGGACAGGGGCCCTACAATGAGCAGTTCTTC
clone size: NA; V gene: TRBV11-3; J gene: TRBJ2-7; D gene: NA; CDR3 protein: CASSLRGPVSYEQYF; CDR3 DNA: TGTGCCAGCAGCTTAAGGGGACCAGTGAGCTACGAGCAGTACTTC
clone size: many; V gene: TRBV3-1; J gene: TRBJ2-7; D gene: NA; CDR3 protein: CASSHPPGEQYF; CDR3 DNA: TGTGCCAGCAGCCACCCCCCGGGGGAGCAGTACTTC
clone size: NA; V gene: TRBV29-1; J gene: TRBJ2-1; D gene: NA; CDR3 protein: CSVDSGREQFF; CDR3 DNA: TGCAGCGTTGACTCAGGGCGTGAGCAGTTCTTC
clone size: few; V gene: TRBV7-9; J gene: TRBJ2-1; D gene: NA; CDR3 protein: CASSPPGHEQFF; CDR3 DNA: TGTGCCAGCAGCCCCCCTGGGCATGAGCAGTTCTTC
clone size: once; V gene: TRBV12-3/TRBV12-4; J gene: TRBJ2-3; D gene: NA; CDR3 protein: CASSFSSDGADTQYF; CDR3 DNA: TGTGCCAGCAGTTTTTCCTCCGACGGGGCCGATACGCAGTATTTT
clone size: few; V gene: TRBV24-1; J gene: TRBJ2-7; D gene: NA; CDR3 protein: CATSDRGETYEQYF; CDR3 DNA: TGTGCCACCAGTGATCGCGGGGAGACCTACGAGCAGTACTTC
clone size: few; V gene: TRBV11-1; J gene: TRBJ2-7; D gene: NA; CDR3 protein: CASSPGTARDEQYF; CDR3 DNA: TGTGCCAGCAGCCCCGGGACGGCCAGGGACGAGCAGTACTTC
clone size: NA; V gene: TRBV12-3/TRBV12-4; J gene: TRBJ2-1; D gene: TRBD1; CDR3 protein: CASRPTGWNEQFF; CDR3 DNA: TGTGCCAGCAGACCGACAGGGTGGAATGAGCAGTTCTTC
clone size: few; V gene: TRBV20-1; J gene: TRBJ2-5; D gene: NA; CDR3 protein: CSARVPASYGETQYF; CDR3 DNA: TGCAGTGCTAGAGTTCCGGCTAGCTACGGAGAGACCCAGTACTTC